This TCR beta chain was profiled in a study of T cells in women clearing cervical HPV infection (dated by TCRdb to 2017 to 2018). Regarding the research as a whole: The cases were about two dozen women with histologically confirmed HPV16-related CIN3 or worse, and 2 of those women had invasive cancers. The 25 or so controls were women who cleared a single incident HPV16 infection within 12 months without developing precancer or cancer. Blood from cases was collected at the visit at which the lesion was first identified, whereas blood from controls was collected once infection was no longer detected. For cases, the median interval between lesion detection and blood sampling was about 150 days, with an interquartile range of roughly 80 to 230 days. Because only a few women had HLA typing data, the possibility that HLA type acted as a confounder could not be ruled out. An exploratory proof-of-principle case-control study, nested within the Guanacaste HPV Natural History Study in Costa Rica, was conducted to compare TCR repertoires across cervical HPV16 outcomes. Cases and controls were matched on year of sample collection and on age within five years. Cases had a median age of roughly 35 years compared with about 40 for controls, and baseline characteristics showed no significant differences between the groups. In the parent cohort, approximately 9,400 women aged 18 or older were enrolled in Guanacaste, Costa Rica, during about 1992 to 1994 and were followed for 7 to 8 years. Quality controls consisted of five blinded duplicates per group, for a total of roughly 60 samples made up of about 50 participants and around ten replicates.

Every participant had a single incident cervical HPV16 infection, and women with prevalent HPV16 infections were excluded. Cervical HPV DNA was detected with MY09/MY11 PCR, and genotyping was done by dot-blot hybridization. Around 15 mL of heparinized blood was centrifuged, after which the buffy coat was aliquoted, frozen at -30 degrees C, and then stored at -80 degrees C. QIAGEN kits were used to extract genomic DNA from buffy coat specimens. Using the immunoSEQ assay, multiplex PCR amplified TCR beta CDR3 regions from an average of approximately 1,300 ng of genomic DNA per sample. The assay corrected primer bias using a complete synthetic TCR repertoire to establish an amplification baseline. Amplicons were sequenced on the Illumina platform. The paper's processing steps were these. Sequences were error-corrected by clustering with frequency ratios and a modified nearest-neighbor algorithm, then analyzed in the immunoSEQ Analyzer with IMGT gene definitions. TCR richness and evenness were averaged over 20 rarefaction repeats at each rarefaction depth, excluding samples with fewer sequences than the depth. Wilcoxon rank sum tests with FDR correction were used to compare relative abundances of V, D and J genes between the groups. An intraclass correlation of around 96% for TCR richness and an average of about 82% across approximately 63 gene segments were obtained from the blinded duplicates. TCRdb limited this immuneACCESS table to in-frame rearrangements with V and J called. A share of clones is missing; checked studies link under half to unresolved V genes, and the rest is unexplained. The DNA gave D and trimming, while V, J and clone size come from that table. The data table for this sample lists approximately 35,000 clones. The ten largest make up over 1.5% of the sample.

Study-wide conclusions, independent of this receptor: Cases had lower TRBV6-7 relative abundance than controls (about 0.1% versus 0.15%; Bonferroni P = 0.0008). Random forest classifiers combining richness and V gene abundances distinguished cases from controls with an estimated AUC of roughly 0.8. CIN3+ cases had significantly higher TCR repertoire richness than controls across sequencing depths, but evenness did not differ between the groups. The cross-sectional design could not show whether the associations came before the infection or were a result of it, and neither effector/memory subsets nor HPV-specific T cells were isolated. Because the number of T cells per sample was unknown, the richness differences could reflect varying T-cell content rather than repertoire biology.

Based on the germline V gene, the CDR1 and CDR2 sequences are MNHEY and SVGEGT. The CDR3 starts with the cysteine, ends with the phenylalanine, and has 14 residues. Part of the CDR3 DNA is given, 33 bases translated from base 1. The germline V and J ends show losses of 2 bases and 9 bases respectively, and no gene match explains 6 bases of the junction. As concerns this clone: No cognate antigen has been identified for it. The observed sequence ends 3 residues before the CDR3 terminus, with the missing tail filled in from the germline J gene.

The TCR sequence derives from a woman aged 18 to 75 with a cervical HPV16 infection that either progressed to CIN3+ or cleared (not recorded which). The chain was built from TRBV6-2 or TRBV6-3 and TRBJ2-1, with 8 central nucleotides matching TRBD2. The sample comprised blood buffy coat. The CDR3 region reads CASSYAGGVGEQFF. CDR3 DNA, as far as it was read: TGTGCCAGCAGTTACGCGGGGGGTGTCGGTGAG.